The 5 T cell receptor beta chains presented below share a single source sample, sequenced in a study of radiation and T cells in renal cell carcinoma. Method: immunoSEQ multiplex PCR; TCRdb's copy keeps in-frame clones and lacks some. Counted here are some 150,000 clones, around nine tenths occurring once; the ten biggest clones make up around 12%. The time point is: baseline pretreatment blood. The treatment denotes: 15 Gy SBRT to primary tumor, nephrectomy 4 weeks later. The sequencing here drew on blood, taken from a patient whose treatment included radiotherapy and nephrectomy. These receptors originate from a woman between 45 and 65 years old with renal cell carcinoma.

The rearrangement uses TRBV25-1 and TRBJ2-7, with TRBD1 as a possible D gene (5 bases). With 6 bases removed from V and 4 bases from J, the gap between germline ends came to 10 bases. CDR1 and CDR2 from the germline V gene are MGHDK and SYGVNS. The CDR3 is 12 residues long. The CDR3 loop is CASRKDSYEQYF. CDR3 coding DNA: TGTGCCAGCAGGAAAGACAGTTACGAGCAGTACTTC.

The rearrangement links TRBV7-2 to TRBJ1-5; D gene unclear. Trimming took 2 bases from V and 3 from J, leaving 20 bases between them. Germline V gene lookup returns CDR1 SGHTA and CDR2 FQGNSA. The CDR3 is 18 amino acids. Written as DNA, the CDR3 is TGTGCCAGCAGCTTATTAGGGCGAGGGATAAGATTCAATCAGCCCCAGCATTTT. It codes for CASSLLGRGIRFNQPQHF.

This sequence joins TRBV2 and TRBJ2-3; no reliable D call. The CDR3 is 14 residues long. Germline V gene lookup returns CDR1 SNHLY and CDR2 FYNNEI. The V and J ends lost 8 bases and 4 bases respectively, with 16 bases between them. The CDR3 sequence: CASGSGSRADTQYF. The CDR3 nucleotides read TGTGCCAGCGGGTCCGGGTCTCGAGCAGATACGCAGTATTTT. The entire variable domain, with the rest obtained from reference TRBV2 and TRBJ2-3, is as follows: EPEVTQTPSHQVTQMGQEVILRCVPISNHLYFYWYRQILGQKVEFLVSFYNNEISEKSEIFDDQFSVERPDGSNFTLKIRSTKLEDSAMYFCASGSGSRADTQYFGPGTRLTVL.

The chain is built from TRBV5-1 and TRBJ2-1, with TRBD2 matching 10 bases. The germline gives CDR1 SGHRS, CDR2 YFSETQ. V lost 0 bases, J lost 4 bases, and 7 bases stayed unmatched. The CDR3 totals 17 residues. The CDR3 spells CASSLAVTAGGYNEQFF. Written as DNA, the CDR3 is TGCGCCAGCAGCTTGGCCGTGACAGCGGGGGGGTACAATGAGCAGTTCTTC.

The rearrangement joins TRBV18 to TRBJ2-7; D not certain. From germline, CDR1 is KGHSH and CDR2 LQKENI. Trimming left V 0 bases short and J 4 bases short, with 10 bases between. The CDR3 is made up of 14 amino acids. The CDR3 DNA is TGTGCCAGCTCACCACCGTTATGGGGATACGAGCAGTACTTC. Encoded protein: CASSPPLWGYEQYF.